The subject of this entry is one T cell receptor beta chain. What it binds is not known. The source of the sample is a study of cytomegalovirus exposure and HLA in healthy donors. The germline V gene has CDR1 LNHDA and CDR2 SQIVND (reference sequence). Losses at the gene ends were 6 bases for V and 5 bases for J; bases not matched to a gene: 16. The CDR3 is made up of 19 amino acids. Study-wide findings and caveats: Reports described diagnosis of cytomegalovirus status by the classifier as highly specific and sensitive.

PCR involved 60 Vbeta and 13 Jbeta primers. Authors' analysis steps: In a later analysis, the count reached approximately 80 million unique TCR beta chains, with roughly 11 million shared. The repertoire was sequenced with immunoSEQ multiplex PCR; TCRdb's copy has only in-frame clones and lacks some. The V and J calls and clone size come from that table; D and trimming were worked out from the DNA. The sample's table shows 60,000 to 80,000 clones. The source is a middle-aged man in good health and CMV-seronegative. V and J are TRBV19 and TRBJ2-2; 12 bases fit TRBD1. Sequencing was performed on PBMCs. The DNA of the CDR3 is TGTGCCAGTAGGAATAAACCGGGACAGGGGGCAGGAAGGACCGGGGAGCTGTTTTTT. This gives the protein CASRNKPGQGAGRTGELFF.